This T cell receptor beta chain was sequenced for a study of molecular identifiers for immune sequencing clone quantification. Across the study: Naive CD8 RNA (about 20,000 or 100,000 cells) was divided into five aliquots, with four sequenced. Whole-study results and caveats: Naive cells had under 1% of molecules in clones above 20 RNA copies, effectors over 98%.

Turning to this clonotype: Its antigen is undetermined.

A single record per CDR3 protein comes from TCRdb applying MiXCR to the PCR reads. The sample lists about 640,000 distinct CDR3 sequences, 20% occurring once. The CDR3 covers 15 residues. CDR1 and CDR2 from the germline V gene are MNHEY and SVGEGT. Trimming cost V 4 bases and J 6 bases, with 16 bases left between them. The rearrangement joins TRBV6-2 or TRBV6-3 to TRBJ2-1; D is ambiguous. The clonotype originates from a human donor in good health. Some libraries in this study had Jurkat cell RNA spiked in. The sequenced material came from naive CD8+ T cells from blood, with Jurkat cell RNA spiked in. Subset indicated: FACS-sorted CD8+CD4-CCR7+CD45RA+ naive T cells. The CDR3 is CASSSDIMTCNEQFF. DNA for the CDR3: TGTGCCAGCAGTTCCGATATAATGACCTGCAATGAGCAGTTCTTC.